A single T cell receptor beta chain is shown here with its context. This entry belongs to a study of technical replicates of blood from several donors. Germline assignment: CDR1 KGHSH and CDR2 LQKENI. Losses at the gene ends were 0 bases for V and 12 bases for J; bases not matched to a gene: 4. The CDR3 runs to 13 residues. The data were produced by immunoSEQ multiplex PCR, yet TCRdb's version contains in-frame clones alone and is incomplete. The sample comprises tens of thousands of clones, roughly 89% of which are singletons, and approximately 4% rests with the top ten. The specimen sequenced was PBMCs. The chain couples TRBV18 to TRBJ2-1; 8 nucleotides agree with TRBD2. The clonotype originates from a human donor in good health. Some clones in this sample may be carry-over from other donors' samples. CDR3 DNA sequence: TGTGCCAGCTCACCACCCCAACTAGCGGTGCAGTTCTTC. Translation gives CASSPPQLAVQFF.